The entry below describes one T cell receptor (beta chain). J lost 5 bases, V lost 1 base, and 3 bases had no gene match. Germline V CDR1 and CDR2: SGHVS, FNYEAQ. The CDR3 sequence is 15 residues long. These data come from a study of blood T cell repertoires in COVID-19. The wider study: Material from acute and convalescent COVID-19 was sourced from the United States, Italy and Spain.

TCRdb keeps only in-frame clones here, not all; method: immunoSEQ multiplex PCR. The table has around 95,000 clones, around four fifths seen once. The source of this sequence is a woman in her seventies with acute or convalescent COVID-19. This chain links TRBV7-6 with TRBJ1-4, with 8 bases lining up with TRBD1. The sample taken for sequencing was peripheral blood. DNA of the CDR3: TGTGCCAGCAGCTTAGGGACAGGGCCCAATGAAAAACTGTTTTTT. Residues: CASSLGTGPNEKLFF.